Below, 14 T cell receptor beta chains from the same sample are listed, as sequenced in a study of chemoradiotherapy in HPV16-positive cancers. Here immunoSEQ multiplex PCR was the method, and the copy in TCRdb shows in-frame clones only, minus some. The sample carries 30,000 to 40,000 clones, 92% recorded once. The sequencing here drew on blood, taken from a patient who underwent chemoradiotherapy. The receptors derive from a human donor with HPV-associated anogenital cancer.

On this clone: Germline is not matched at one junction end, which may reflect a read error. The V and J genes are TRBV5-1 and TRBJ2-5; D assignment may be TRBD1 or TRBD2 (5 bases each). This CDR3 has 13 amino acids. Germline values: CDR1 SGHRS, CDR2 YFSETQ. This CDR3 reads CASSTGAQGTQYF. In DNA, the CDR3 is TGCGCCAGCAGCACCGGGGCCCAAGGGACCCAGTACTTC. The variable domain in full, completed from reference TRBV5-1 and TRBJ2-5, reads KAGVTQTPRYLIKTRGQQVTLSCSPISGHRSVSWYQQTPGQGLQFLFEYFSETQRNKGNFPGRFSGRQFSNSRSEMNVSTLELGDSALYLCASSTGAQGTQYFGPGTRLLVL.

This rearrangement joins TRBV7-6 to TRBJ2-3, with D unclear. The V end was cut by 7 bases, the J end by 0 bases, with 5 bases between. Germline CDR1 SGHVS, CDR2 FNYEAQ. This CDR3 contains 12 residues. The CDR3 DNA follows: TGTGCCAGCAAGCAGAGCACAGATACGCAGTATTTT. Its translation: CASKQSTDTQYF. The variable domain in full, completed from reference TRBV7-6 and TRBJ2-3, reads GAGVSQSPRYKVTKRGQDVALRCDPISGHVSLYWYRQALGQGPEFLTYFNYEAQQDKSGLPNDRFSAERPEGSISTLTIQRTEQRDSAMYRCASKQSTDTQYFGPGTRLTVL.

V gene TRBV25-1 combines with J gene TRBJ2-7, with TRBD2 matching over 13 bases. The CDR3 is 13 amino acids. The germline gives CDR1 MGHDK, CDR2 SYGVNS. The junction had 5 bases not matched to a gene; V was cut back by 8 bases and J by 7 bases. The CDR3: CASQTSGGTEQYF. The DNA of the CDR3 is TGTGCCAGCCAGACTAGCGGGGGGACTGAGCAGTACTTC.

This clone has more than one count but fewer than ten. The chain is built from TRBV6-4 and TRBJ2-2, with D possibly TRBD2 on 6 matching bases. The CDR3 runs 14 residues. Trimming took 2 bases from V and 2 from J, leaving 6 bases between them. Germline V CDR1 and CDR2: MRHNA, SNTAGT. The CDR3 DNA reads TGTGCCAGCAGTGACGGGACTAACACCGGGGAGCTGTTTTTT. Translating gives CASSDGTNTGELFF.

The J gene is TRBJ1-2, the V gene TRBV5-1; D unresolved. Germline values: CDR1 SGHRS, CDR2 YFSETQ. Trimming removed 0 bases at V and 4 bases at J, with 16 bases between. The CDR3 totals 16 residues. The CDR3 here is CASSLDGLAFSYGYTF. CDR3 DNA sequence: TGCGCCAGCAGCTTGGACGGGCTGGCATTCTCCTATGGCTACACCTTC.

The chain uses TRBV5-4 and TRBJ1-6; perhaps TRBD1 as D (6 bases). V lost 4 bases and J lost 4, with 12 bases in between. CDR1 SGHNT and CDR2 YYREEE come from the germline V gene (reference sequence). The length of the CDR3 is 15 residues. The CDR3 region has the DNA TGTGCCAGCAGCGTTAGAGGGGGTTATAATTCACCCCTCCACTTT. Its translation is CASSVRGGYNSPLHF.

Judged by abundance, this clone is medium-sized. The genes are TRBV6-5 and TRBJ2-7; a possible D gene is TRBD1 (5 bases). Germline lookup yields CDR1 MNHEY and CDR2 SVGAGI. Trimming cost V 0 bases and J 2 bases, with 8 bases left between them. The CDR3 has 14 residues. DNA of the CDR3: TGTGCCAGCAGTTACTCGGGGCCAACCTACGAGCAGTACTTC. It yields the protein CASSYSGPTYEQYF.

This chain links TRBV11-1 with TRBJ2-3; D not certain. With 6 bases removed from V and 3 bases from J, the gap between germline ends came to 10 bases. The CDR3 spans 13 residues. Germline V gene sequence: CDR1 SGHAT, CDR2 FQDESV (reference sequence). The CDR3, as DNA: TGTGCCAGCAGAGTAGAAGGAACAGATACGCAGTATTTT. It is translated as CASRVEGTDTQYF. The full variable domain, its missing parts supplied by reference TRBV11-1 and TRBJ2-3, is EAEVAQSPRYKITEKSQAVAFWCDPISGHATLYWYRQILGQGPELLVQFQDESVVDDSQLPKDRFSAERLKGVDSTLKIQPAELGDSAMYLCASRVEGTDTQYFGPGTRLTVL.

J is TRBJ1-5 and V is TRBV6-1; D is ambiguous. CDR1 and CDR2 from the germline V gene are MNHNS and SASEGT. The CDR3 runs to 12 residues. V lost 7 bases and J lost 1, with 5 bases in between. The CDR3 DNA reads TGTGCCAGCACAGAGAGCAATCAGCCCCAGCATTTT. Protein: CASTESNQPQHF.

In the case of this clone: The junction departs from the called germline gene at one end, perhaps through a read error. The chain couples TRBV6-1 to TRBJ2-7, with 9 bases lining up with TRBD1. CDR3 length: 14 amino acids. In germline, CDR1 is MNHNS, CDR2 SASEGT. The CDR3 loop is CASSEDWTGAEQYF. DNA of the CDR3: TGTGCCAGCAGCGAAGATTGGACAGGGGCCGAGCAGTACTTC.

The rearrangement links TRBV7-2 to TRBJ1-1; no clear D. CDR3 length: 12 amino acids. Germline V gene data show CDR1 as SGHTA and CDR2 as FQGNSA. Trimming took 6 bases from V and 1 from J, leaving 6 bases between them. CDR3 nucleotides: TGTGCCAGCAGAAAGACGAACACTGAAGCTTTCTTT. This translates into CASRKTNTEAFF.

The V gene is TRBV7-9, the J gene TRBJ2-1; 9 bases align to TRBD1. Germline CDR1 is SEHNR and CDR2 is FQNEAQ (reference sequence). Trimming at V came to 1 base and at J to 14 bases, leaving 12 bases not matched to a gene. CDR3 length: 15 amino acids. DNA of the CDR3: TGTGCCAGCAGCTTAGACTCCGGGACAGGGTACCGAAAGTTCTTC. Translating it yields CASSLDSGTGYRKFF.

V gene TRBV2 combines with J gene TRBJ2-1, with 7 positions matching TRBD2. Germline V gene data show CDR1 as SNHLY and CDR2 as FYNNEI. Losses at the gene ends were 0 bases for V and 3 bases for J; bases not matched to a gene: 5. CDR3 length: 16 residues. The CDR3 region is CASSEARRGSYNEQFF. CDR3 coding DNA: TGTGCCAGCAGTGAAGCGCGGCGGGGGAGCTACAATGAGCAGTTCTTC.

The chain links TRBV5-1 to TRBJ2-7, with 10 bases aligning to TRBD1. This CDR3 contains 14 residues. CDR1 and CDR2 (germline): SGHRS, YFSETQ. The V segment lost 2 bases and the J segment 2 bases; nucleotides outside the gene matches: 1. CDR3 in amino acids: CASSFGTGAYEQYF. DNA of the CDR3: TGCGCCAGCAGCTTCGGGACAGGGGCCTACGAGCAGTACTTC.